These T cell receptor beta chains were read from a single sample in a study of siplizumab effects on memory and regulatory T cells. Sequencing used immunoSEQ multiplex PCR; TCRdb keeps in-frame clones, though not all of them. The sample lists over 60,000 clones; about 90% were seen once. Sequenced sample: CD8+ T cells sorted from blood. The source of these receptors is a human donor in good health. Both conserved end residues are part of each CDR3. A D gene is named only where the DNA matches it firmly.

J gene: TRBJ2-2; V gene: TRBV11-3; D gene: NA; CDR3 DNA: TGTGCCAGCAGCCCAGGGGGGCGCCGGGTCACCGGGGAGCTGTTTTTT; CDR3 protein: CASSPGGRRVTGELFF
J gene: TRBJ2-2; V gene: TRBV18; D gene: TRBD2; CDR3 DNA: TGTGCCAGCTCACTCGGGACTAGCGTCACCGGGGAGCTGTTTTTT; CDR3 protein: CASSLGTSVTGELFF
J gene: TRBJ2-7; V gene: TRBV4-2; D gene: TRBD1; CDR3 DNA: TGTGCCAGCAGCCAAGTCCTATCCCTGCAGGGGGAAGGCTACGAGCAGTACTTC; CDR3 protein: CASSQVLSLQGEGYEQYF
J gene: TRBJ2-7; V gene: TRBV27; D gene: TRBD2; CDR3 DNA: TGTGCCAGCAGTCTCGGACTAGGCGAGCAGTACTTC; CDR3 protein: CASSLGLGEQYF
J gene: TRBJ2-5; V gene: TRBV18; D gene: NA; CDR3 DNA: TGTGCCAGCTTAAGTAAGACTGGACAAGAGACCCAGTACTTC; CDR3 protein: CASLSKTGQETQYF
J gene: TRBJ1-5; V gene: TRBV7-9; D gene: TRBD1; CDR3 DNA: TGTGCCAGCAGCGAGGCAGGGGGCGAAAGCAATCAGCCCCAGCATTTT; CDR3 protein: CASSEAGGESNQPQHF
J gene: TRBJ2-1; V gene: TRBV5-6; D gene: NA; CDR3 DNA: TGTGCCAGCAGCTTGTATGACTTGGGGGAGACCACCTACAATGAGCAGTTCTTC; CDR3 protein: CASSLYDLGETTYNEQFF
J gene: TRBJ1-3; V gene: TRBV19; D gene: NA; CDR3 DNA: TGTGCCAGTAGTATAGGTAGAATCTCTGGAAACACCATATATTTT; CDR3 protein: CASSIGRISGNTIYF
J gene: TRBJ2-5; V gene: TRBV10-1; D gene: NA; CDR3 DNA: TGCGCCAGCAGTGACGAGACCCAGTACTTC; CDR3 protein: CASSDETQYF
J gene: TRBJ2-1; V gene: TRBV27; D gene: NA; CDR3 DNA: TGTGCCAGCAGCGGCGGTAATGAGCAGTTCTTC; CDR3 protein: CASSGGNEQFF
J gene: TRBJ1-1; V gene: TRBV19; D gene: NA; CDR3 DNA: TGTGCCAGTAGTATATCCGGGAACACTGAAGCTTTCTTT; CDR3 protein: CASSISGNTEAFF
J gene: TRBJ2-1; V gene: TRBV4-2; D gene: NA; CDR3 DNA: TGTGCCAGCAGCCAAGAGCTCTTGCGCGAAGGGTTCTTC; CDR3 protein: CASSQELLREGFF
J gene: TRBJ2-2; V gene: TRBV19; D gene: TRBD1; CDR3 DNA: TGTGCCAGTAGTATCGCATATGGGACAGGGGGCAACACCGGGGAGCTGTTTTTT; CDR3 protein: CASSIAYGTGGNTGELFF
J gene: TRBJ2-7; V gene: TRBV4-1; D gene: TRBD2; CDR3 DNA: TGCGCCAGCAGCTTCGGCGTAGCGGGGGACTACGAGCAGTACTTC; CDR3 protein: CASSFGVAGDYEQYF
J gene: TRBJ1-1; V gene: TRBV30; D gene: NA; CDR3 DNA: TGTGCCTACTCAGAGAACACTGAAGCTTTCTTT; CDR3 protein: CAYSENTEAFF
J gene: TRBJ2-7; V gene: TRBV7-2; D gene: NA; CDR3 DNA: TGTGCCAGCAGCCCCCCCGAAGGCTACGAGCAGTACTTC; CDR3 protein: CASSPPEGYEQYF
J gene: TRBJ2-7; V gene: TRBV29-1; D gene: TRBD1; CDR3 DNA: TGCAGCGTTGGGACAGGGGCAGCTCAGTACTTC; CDR3 protein: CSVGTGAAQYF
J gene: TRBJ2-1; V gene: TRBV5-1; D gene: TRBD2; CDR3 DNA: TGCGCCAGCAGCTTGGAAGTCCTAGCGGCTAGCTCCTACAATGAGCAGTTCTTC; CDR3 protein: CASSLEVLAASSYNEQFF